This record looks at one T cell receptor (beta chain) sequence and its context. Its antigen is unknown. A read error may explain this, as a much larger clone is one base away. Amplification of TCR alpha and beta CDR3 regions from RNA used iRepertoire nested multiplex PCR. One-step reverse transcription and amplification started from approximately 100-400 ng of tissue mRNA or PBMC total RNA. In TCRdb, the multiplex PCR reads were re-called with MiXCR into one record per CDR3 protein. The table shows over 80,000 distinct CDR3 sequences, with 35% to 45% occurring only once. These data come from a study of glioma-infiltrating T cells. Study findings and constraints: Above-expected tissue-blood divergence occurred in all gliomas, most in low-grade ones. CDR3 overlap between tissue and blood was very small.

Between the trimmed V and J ends, which lost 5 bases and 4 bases, there was a span of 20 bases. The CDR3 length is 16 residues. Sequenced input: glioma tissue, nonneoplastic brain tissue, or PBMCs (not recorded which). This chain connects TRBV12-3 or TRBV12-4 to TRBJ1-2; the D is unclear. The clonotype was recovered from a human donor with low-grade glioma or glioblastoma, undergoing nonglioma brain surgery, or in good health (not recorded which). The CDR3 sequence: CASSEEKVQRPYGYTF. DNA of the CDR3: TGTGCCAGCAGTGAAGAAAAAGTACAGCGACCCTATGGCTACACCTTC.